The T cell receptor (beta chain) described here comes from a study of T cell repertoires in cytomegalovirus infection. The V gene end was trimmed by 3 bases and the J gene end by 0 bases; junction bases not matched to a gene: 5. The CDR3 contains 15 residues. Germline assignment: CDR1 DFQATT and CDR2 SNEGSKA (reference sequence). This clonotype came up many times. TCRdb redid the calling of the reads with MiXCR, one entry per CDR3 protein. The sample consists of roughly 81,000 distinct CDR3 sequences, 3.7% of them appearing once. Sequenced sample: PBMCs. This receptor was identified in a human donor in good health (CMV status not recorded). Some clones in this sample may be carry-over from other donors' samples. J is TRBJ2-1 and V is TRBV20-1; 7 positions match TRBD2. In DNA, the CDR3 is TGCAGTGCTAGTCCGGGGGGTAACTCCTACAATGAGCAGTTCTTC. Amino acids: CSASPGGNSYNEQFF.